Below are 26 T cell receptor beta chains sequenced from a single sample in a study of tumor-infiltrating lymphocytes in localized non-small cell lung cancer. This table comes from immunoSEQ multiplex PCR, and its TCRdb copy is limited to in-frame clones, with some not included. Among about 7,200 clones listed, around 55% were seen once. The sample comprised lung tumor tissue. These receptors all come from a human donor with non-small cell lung cancer.

The chain combines TRBV14 with TRBJ1-1; D call uncertain. Deletions cut 3 bases from V and 7 bases from J, with 9 bases between. Germline values: CDR1 SGHDN, CDR2 FVKESK. The length of the CDR3 is 12 residues. CDR3 residues: CASSQVYSEAFF. The CDR3, as DNA: TGTGCCAGCAGCCAGGTATACAGTGAAGCTTTCTTT.

The chain uses TRBV19 and TRBJ2-3; the D is unclear. V dropped 6 bases and J dropped 6 bases, with 7 bases sitting between them. The germline CDR1 and CDR2 sequences are LNHDA and SQIVND (reference sequence). The CDR3 is made up of 11 amino acids. In DNA form, the CDR3 reads TGTGCCAGTAGAAAATTGGATACGCAGTATTTT. It is translated as CASRKLDTQYF.

The chain joins TRBV28 to TRBJ2-7, with no clear D. V was pared by 6 bases and J by 3 bases, with 6 bases between. Germline V CDR1 and CDR2: MDHEN, SYDVKM. CDR3 size: 11 residues. The CDR3 region is CASSSNYEQYF. For the CDR3, the DNA is TGTGCCAGCAGCTCTAACTACGAGCAGTACTTC.

This clone was observed a single time. V gene TRBV6-5 combines with J gene TRBJ2-5, with 7 nucleotides matching TRBD1. V shed 4 bases, J shed 0 bases, and the junction held 2 bases outside the gene matches. This CDR3 spans 14 amino acids. The germline V gene encodes CDR1 MNHEY and CDR2 SVGAGI. CDR3 nucleotides: TGTGCCAGCAGTTTGACAGGGTACCAAGAGACCCAGTACTTC. Translating gives CASSLTGYQETQYF.

The chain has TRBV11-2 and TRBJ2-7; D uncertain. From germline, CDR1 is SGHAT and CDR2 FQNNGV. Trimming took 0 bases from V and 2 from J, leaving 5 bases between them. CDR3 length: 13 amino acids. Here the CDR3 DNA reads TGTGCCAGCAGCTTAGATCCGGCCTACGAGCAGTACTTC. Protein product: CASSLDPAYEQYF.

The chain joins TRBV6-6 to TRBJ1-3, with D hard to call. Trimming stripped 4 bases from V and 2 bases from J, with 9 bases between. Germline CDR1 and CDR2: MNHNY and SVGAGI (reference sequence). This CDR3 is 14 amino acids long. The CDR3 DNA is TGTGCCAGCAGTTCAGGTTTCACTGGAAACACCATATATTTT. Translated, it gives CASSSGFTGNTIYF.

The chain recombines TRBV27 with TRBJ1-1; D is unresolved. The CDR3 length is 13 residues. Germline CDR1 is MNHEY and CDR2 is SMNVEV (reference sequence). Trimming cost V 4 bases and J 5 bases, with 11 bases left between them. The CDR3 DNA reads TGTGCCAGCAGTTACTCGACCTCGACTGAAGCTTTCTTT. This encodes CASSYSTSTEAFF.

The chain links TRBV6-5 to TRBJ2-5; D uncertain. The J call could be wrong; TRBJ2-7 is a better fit for the DNA end. This CDR3 has 12 residues. Germline V lookup: CDR1 MNHEY, CDR2 SVGAGI. CDR3 residues: CASSPGGYEQYF. The CDR3 nucleotides read TGTGCCAGCAGTCCGGGTGGCTACGAGCAGTACTTC.

The sample holds a few counts of this clone. The chain employs TRBV21-1 and TRBJ1-2; the table's D call TRBD1 went unverified against the DNA. TRBV21-1 is a documented pseudogene. The CDR3 extends over 18 amino acids. The CDR3 DNA reads TGTGCCAGCAGCAAAGAATTCTGGCAGGCCCTCATAAACTATGGCTACACCTTC. Translated, it gives CASSKEFWQALINYGYTF.

The chain has TRBV6-1 and TRBJ2-7; D is perhaps TRBD1 or TRBD2 (5 bases each). This CDR3 is built from 13 residues. Trimming pared 11 bases from V and 3 bases from J, leaving 17 bases between. Germline V gene sequence: CDR1 MNHNS, CDR2 SASEGT. The CDR3 spells CAEAENGGYEQYF. DNA of the CDR3: TGTGCCGAAGCAGAGAATGGGGGCTACGAGCAGTACTTC.

This clone was observed a handful of times. This rearrangement joins TRBV11-2 to TRBJ2-2; 7 positions agree with TRBD1. CDR3 size: 15 residues. The junction had 10 bases not matched to a gene; V was cut back by 5 bases and J by 7 bases. In germline, CDR1 is SGHAT, CDR2 FQNNGV. The CDR3 loop is CASSPILQGIGELFF. The CDR3 DNA is TGTGCCAGCAGCCCAATCCTACAGGGGATCGGGGAGCTGTTTTTT.

This chain joins TRBV5-4 and TRBJ1-1; D may be TRBD1 (5 bases). The V gene's germline CDR1 is SGHNT and CDR2 YYREEE (reference sequence). The CDR3 covers 15 residues. V was shortened by 4 bases and J by 4 bases, with 17 bases between the two germline ends. The chain's CDR3 is CASSPREDGGTEAFF. DNA for the CDR3: TGTGCCAGCAGCCCAAGGGAGGACGGGGGCACTGAAGCTTTCTTT.

The chain recombines TRBV9 with TRBJ2-7, with 7 bases matching TRBD1. Losses at the gene ends were 0 bases for V and 3 bases for J; bases not matched to a gene: 3. Germline loops: CDR1 SGDLS, CDR2 YYNGEE. The CDR3 has 14 amino acids. The DNA for the CDR3 is TGTGCCAGCAGCGTAGCGACAGGGAACTACGAGCAGTACTTC. This gives the protein CASSVATGNYEQYF.

The rearrangement joins TRBV5-6 to TRBJ1-1, with TRBD1 matching 10 bases. The CDR3 loop spans 16 amino acids. The germline V gene encodes CDR1 SGHDT and CDR2 YYEEEE. V trimming: 4 bases; J trimming: 0 bases; junction bases outside the gene matches: 6. Written as DNA, the CDR3 is TGTGCCAGCAGCCCCCGGACAGGGGGAATGAACACTGAAGCTTTCTTT. Translated, it gives CASSPRTGGMNTEAFF.

V is TRBV15 and J is TRBJ2-3; 11 bases agree with TRBD2. The CDR3 sequence is 16 residues long. Per the germline V gene, CDR1 is LNHNV and CDR2 is YYDKDF (reference sequence). After removal of 3 bases from V and 5 bases from J, the junction contained 7 bases not matched to a gene. CDR3: CATSRGLAENLDTQYF. The CDR3 DNA reads as TGTGCCACCAGCAGGGGACTAGCGGAGAACCTAGATACGCAGTATTTT.

The chain couples TRBV19 to TRBJ2-3; D is possibly TRBD1 or TRBD2 (6 bases each). There are 15 residues in the CDR3. Germline V gene sequence: CDR1 LNHDA, CDR2 SQIVND (reference sequence). V was shortened by 0 bases and J by 3 bases, with 10 bases between the two germline ends. The CDR3 sequence: CASSIDGGWTDTQYF. CDR3 in DNA: TGTGCCAGTAGTATAGACGGGGGCTGGACAGATACGCAGTATTTT.

The chain recombines TRBV28 with TRBJ1-5; D might be TRBD1 (5 bases). The CDR3 sequence is 17 residues long. Looked up from germline, CDR1 is MDHEN and CDR2 is SYDVKM. V gave up 6 bases and J gave up 0 bases, with 18 bases separating them. The DNA for the CDR3 is TGTGCCAGCAGCCCACCCCCACAGGTCCGTAGCAATCAGCCCCAGCATTTT. Protein: CASSPPPQVRSNQPQHF.

This clone was observed a few times. This chain connects TRBV5-1 to TRBJ2-6, with D hard to call. Per the germline V gene, CDR1 is SGHRS and CDR2 is YFSETQ. The CDR3 loop spans 14 amino acids. The V and J ends lost 1 base and 2 bases respectively, with 4 bases between them. CDR3 DNA: TGCGCCAGCAGCTTGTCGCCTGGGGCCAACGTCCTGACTTTC. Translating gives CASSLSPGANVLTF.

CDR3 in DNA: TGTGCCAGCAGTGCGGCCGGGACAGGGGGCTGGGATGAGCAGTTCTTC. Translating it yields CASSAAGTGGWDEQFF. The chain carries TRBV28 and TRBJ2-1, with 12 positions matching TRBD1. V lost 5 bases, J lost 8 bases, and 10 bases stayed unmatched. The CDR3 runs 16 residues. Germline V gene sequence: CDR1 MDHEN, CDR2 SYDVKM.

Only a few counts were recorded for this clone. J is TRBJ1-1 and V is TRBV18; D is possibly TRBD1 (5 bases). The CDR3 sequence is 12 residues long. CDR1 and CDR2 (germline): KGHSH, LQKENI. V was cut by 3 bases and J by 5 bases, with 7 bases left in between. CDR3 bases: TGTGCCAGCTCACCCAGGGATACTGAAGCTTTCTTT. It is translated as CASSPRDTEAFF.

The CDR3 nucleotides read TGTGCCAGCACCGGGACAGGCTCCTACGAGCAGTACTTC. Amino acids: CASTGTGSYEQYF. V and J are TRBV5-6 and TRBJ2-7; 8 bases are shared with TRBD1. CDR3 length equals 13 residues. Germline V gives CDR1 SGHDT, CDR2 YYEEEE. V shed 6 bases and J 0 bases; nucleotides not matched to a gene: 2.

The rearrangement joins TRBV4-1 to TRBJ2-3; D is ambiguous. Trimming removed 2 bases from V and 4 bases from J, with 4 bases in between. CDR1 and CDR2 from the germline V gene are MGHRA and YSYEKL. The CDR3 sequence is 12 residues long. The CDR3 sequence is CASSQKSDTQYF. CDR3 nucleotide sequence: TGCGCCAGCAGCCAAAAGTCAGATACGCAGTATTTT.

This chain links TRBV28 with TRBJ2-2; no definite D call. V shed 6 bases and J shed 4 bases, with 15 bases lying between them. The CDR3 runs 15 residues. Germline V gives CDR1 MDHEN, CDR2 SYDVKM. The CDR3 region is CASSLGGVITGELFF. For the CDR3, the DNA is TGTGCCAGCAGCTTGGGCGGAGTTATCACCGGGGAGCTGTTTTTT.

Sample share makes this clone medium-sized. The gene calls are TRBV10-2 and TRBJ1-2; D ambiguous. This CDR3 is 13 amino acids long. Germline CDR1 reads WSHSY; CDR2 reads SAAADI. Trimming stripped 5 bases from V and 2 bases from J, with 9 bases between. CDR3 amino acids: CASSRALNYGYTF. The CDR3 bases are TGCGCCAGCAGTAGAGCCCTAAACTATGGCTACACCTTC.

This chain links TRBV6-5 with TRBJ1-2; TRBD1 is a possible D gene (5 bases). Germline CDR1 and CDR2: MNHEY and SVGAGI. V was trimmed by 6 bases and J by 3 bases, leaving 17 bases between them. The CDR3 is 15 amino acids. The CDR3 spells CASRSNPRDYYGYTF. Written as DNA, the CDR3 is TGTGCCAGCAGATCCAATCCCAGGGATTACTATGGCTACACCTTC.

V is TRBV19 and J is TRBJ2-7, with D perhaps matching TRBD2 (5 bases). The CDR3 has 14 residues. Germline CDR1 LNHDA, CDR2 SQIVND (reference sequence). The V end was cut by 1 base, the J end by 4 bases, with 11 bases between. CDR3 sequence: CASSIVGGQYEQYF. The CDR3 DNA follows: TGTGCCAGTAGTATAGTAGGAGGTCAGTACGAGCAGTACTTC. Full variable domain (rest looked up from reference TRBV19 and TRBJ2-7): DGGITQSPKYLFRKEGQNVTLSCEQNLNHDAMYWYRQDPGQGLRLIYYSQIVNDFQKGDIAEGYSVSREKKESFPLTVTSAQKNPTAFYLCASSIVGGQYEQYFGPGTRLTVT.